Within the sample, the clone carrying this TCR beta chain is medium-sized (0.01 to 0.1%). Its specificity is unknown. TCRdb re-called the reads through MiXCR, storing one row per CDR3 protein. The sample consists of roughly 200,000 distinct CDR3 sequences, about a sixth of them appearing once. These data are taken from a study of T cell repertoires in cytomegalovirus infection. Study-wide results and limits: Adding up the frequency of public TCR beta families identified people who carried CMV plus the relevant HLA. The response measured ex vivo was dominated by TCR beta clonotypes (HLA-C-restricted and CMV-specific).

The material sequenced was CD8+ T cells from PBMCs. The TCR originated in a human donor in good health (CMV status not recorded). Some clones in this sample may be carry-over from other donors' samples.

The CDR3 spells CASRAGTGTTGELFF. CDR3 sequence (DNA): TGTGCCAGCAGGGCCGGGACAGGGACCACCGGGGAGCTGTTTTTT. The J gene is TRBJ2-2, the V gene TRBV7-8; 9 bases agree with TRBD1. The J segment lost 4 bases and the V segment lost 6 bases, leaving 6 bases of the junction unmatched. Germline V CDR1 and CDR2: SGHVS, FQNEAQ. The CDR3 spans 15 residues.